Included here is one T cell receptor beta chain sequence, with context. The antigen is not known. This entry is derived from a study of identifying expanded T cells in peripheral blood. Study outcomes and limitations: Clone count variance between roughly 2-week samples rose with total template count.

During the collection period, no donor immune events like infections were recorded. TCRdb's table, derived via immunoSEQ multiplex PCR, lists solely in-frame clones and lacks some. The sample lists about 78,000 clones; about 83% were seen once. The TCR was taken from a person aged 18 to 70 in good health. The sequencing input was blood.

The CDR3 sequence: CAISGGDRTQYF. The CDR3 DNA follows: TGTGCCATCAGTGGAGGAGATCGGACCCAGTACTTC. The chain carries TRBV10-3 and TRBJ2-5; D is unresolved. V was cut by 4 bases and J by 7 bases, with 10 bases left in between. The CDR3 consists of 12 residues. Looked up from germline, CDR1 is ENHRY and CDR2 is SYGVKD.